The source of this T cell receptor beta chain is a study of blood T cell repertoires in COVID-19. Study-level information: Sites across the United States, Italy and Spain contributed samples from acute and convalescent COVID-19.

The protocol was immunoSEQ multiplex PCR, while the TCRdb copy is restricted to in-frame clones and leaves out a portion. The sample holds over 70,000 clones, roughly 90% seen once. This clone was observed a single time. CDR3 length: 14 amino acids. Per germline, CDR1 GTSNPN and CDR2 SVGIG (reference sequence). V trimming: 5 bases; J trimming: 8 bases; junction bases outside the gene matches: 9. This chain connects TRBV30 to TRBJ1-3; the match to TRBD1 covers 10 bases. This sequence was found in a human donor in a cohort sampled during active COVID-19. The specimen sequenced was peripheral blood. The CDR3 sequence is CAWATGTGVYTIYF. The CDR3 DNA is TGTGCCTGGGCGACCGGGACAGGGGTGTACACCATATATTTT.